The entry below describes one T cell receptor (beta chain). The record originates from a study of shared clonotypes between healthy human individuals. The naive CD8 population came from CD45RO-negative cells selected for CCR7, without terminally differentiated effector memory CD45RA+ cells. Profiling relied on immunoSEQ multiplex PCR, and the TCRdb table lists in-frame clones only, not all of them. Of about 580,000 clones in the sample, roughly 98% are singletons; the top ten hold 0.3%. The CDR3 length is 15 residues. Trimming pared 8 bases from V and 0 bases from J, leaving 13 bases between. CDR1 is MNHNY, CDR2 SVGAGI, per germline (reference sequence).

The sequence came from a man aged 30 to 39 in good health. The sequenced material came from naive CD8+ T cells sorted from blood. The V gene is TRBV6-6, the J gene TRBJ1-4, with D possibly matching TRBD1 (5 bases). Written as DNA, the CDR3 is TGTGCCAGCCGGGGGAGAAGCGCAACTAATGAAAAACTGTTTTTT. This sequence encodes CASRGRSATNEKLFF.